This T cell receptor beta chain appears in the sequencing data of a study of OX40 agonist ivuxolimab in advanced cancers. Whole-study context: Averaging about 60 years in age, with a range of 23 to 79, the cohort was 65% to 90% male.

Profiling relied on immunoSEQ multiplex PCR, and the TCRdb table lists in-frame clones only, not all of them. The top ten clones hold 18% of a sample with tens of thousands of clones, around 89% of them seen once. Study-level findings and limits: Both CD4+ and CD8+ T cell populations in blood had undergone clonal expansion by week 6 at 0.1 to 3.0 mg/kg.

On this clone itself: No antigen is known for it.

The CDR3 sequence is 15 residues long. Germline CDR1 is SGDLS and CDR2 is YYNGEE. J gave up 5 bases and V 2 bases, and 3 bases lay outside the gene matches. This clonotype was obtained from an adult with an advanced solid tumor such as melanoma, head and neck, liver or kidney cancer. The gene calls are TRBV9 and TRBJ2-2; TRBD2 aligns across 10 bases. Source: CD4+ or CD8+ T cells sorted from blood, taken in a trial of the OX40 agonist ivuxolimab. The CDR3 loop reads CASSVGLAETGELFF. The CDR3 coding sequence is TGTGCCAGCAGCGTCGGACTAGCGGAGACCGGGGAGCTGTTTTTT.